This is a list of T cell receptor beta chains from one sample in a study of CD8 T cells in Susac syndrome. MiXCR, applied by TCRdb to the immunoSEQ multiplex PCR reads, yields one record per CDR3 protein. The data contain 45,000 to 60,000 distinct CDR3 sequences, roughly 93% of them singletons. Sequenced: CD8+ T cells from PBMCs. These receptors originate from a human donor with multiple sclerosis. Both conserved end residues are part of each CDR3. The order of the fields is J gene, clone size, D gene, V gene, CDR3 protein, CDR3 DNA. D genes are given only for firm matches. Clone size is given for some rows only: seen once, a few or many times, or a class if the clone is expanded.

J: TRBJ2-4; size: -; D: TRBD1; V: TRBV7-9; CDR3: CASSLAGGAGQNIQYF; DNA: TGTGCCAGCAGCTTAGCAGGGGGCGCAGGGCAAAACATTCAGTACTTC
J: TRBJ2-1; size: -; D: -; V: TRBV2; CDR3: CTVRGLGNEQFF; DNA: TGTACAGTGAGGGGGTTGGGCAATGAGCAGTTCTTC
J: TRBJ2-3; size: -; D: -; V: TRBV7-9; CDR3: CASSRGSDTQYF; DNA: TGTGCCAGCAGCCGCGGGTCAGATACGCAGTATTTT
J: TRBJ2-7; size: -; D: -; V: TRBV10-2; CDR3: CAAAAEPYEQYF; DNA: TGCGCCGCTGCAGCGGAACCTTACGAGCAGTACTTC
J: TRBJ1-2; size: once; D: -; V: TRBV7-9; CDR3: CASSFRGHGYTF; DNA: TGTGCCAGCAGCTTTAGGGGCCACGGCTACACCTTC
J: TRBJ1-1; size: -; D: -; V: TRBV3-1; CDR3: CASGWGLTEAFF; DNA: TGTGCCAGCGGATGGGGTCTCACTGAAGCTTTCTTT
J: TRBJ2-1; size: -; D: -; V: TRBV14; CDR3: CASSQEAPRNNEQFF; DNA: TGTGCCAGCAGCCAAGAAGCTCCAAGAAACAATGAGCAGTTCTTC
J: TRBJ2-7; size: -; D: -; V: TRBV21-1; CDR3: CASSNRTSGKNYEQYF; DNA: TGTGCCAGCAGCAATAGGACTAGCGGGAAGAACTACGAGCAGTACTTC
J: TRBJ1-5; size: -; D: -; V: TRBV5-5; CDR3: CASSLGTGGDSNQPQHF; DNA: TGTGCCAGCAGCTTGGGTACGGGAGGGGATAGCAATCAGCCCCAGCATTTT
J: TRBJ1-5; size: -; D: TRBD1; V: TRBV4-1; CDR3: CASSRRGSSNQPQHF; DNA: TGCGCCAGCAGTCGCAGGGGGTCTAGCAATCAGCCCCAGCATTTT
J: TRBJ1-2; size: -; D: TRBD1; V: TRBV2; CDR3: CASSGQGVNVYTF; DNA: TGTGCCAGCAGTGGCCAGGGGGTCAACGTCTACACCTTC
J: TRBJ1-2; size: -; D: -; V: TRBV12-3/TRBV12-4; CDR3: CASSLGGSAPLMGGYTF; DNA: TGTGCCAGCAGTTTAGGGGGCTCTGCGCCTCTTATGGGGGGCTACACCTTC
J: TRBJ2-5; size: -; D: TRBD2; V: TRBV5-1; CDR3: CASSLMHRAGYQETQYF; DNA: TGCGCCAGCAGCTTGATGCATCGAGCGGGATATCAAGAGACCCAGTACTTC
J: TRBJ2-5; size: -; D: TRBD1; V: TRBV5-6; CDR3: CASSRQGRAETQYF; DNA: TGTGCCAGCAGCAGACAGGGACGGGCGGAGACCCAGTACTTC
J: TRBJ2-1; size: once; D: -; V: TRBV3-1; CDR3: CASSPLGGGAENEQFF; DNA: TGTGCCAGCAGCCCCCTAGGAGGGGGGGCAGAGAATGAGCAGTTCTTC
J: TRBJ1-1; size: -; D: -; V: TRBV25-1; CDR3: CASSWSGGGTEAFF; DNA: TGTGCCAGCAGCTGGTCGGGCGGTGGCACTGAAGCTTTCTTT
J: TRBJ1-6; size: -; D: TRBD1; V: TRBV12-5; CDR3: CASGSTGDYNSPLHF; DNA: TGTGCTAGTGGGTCGACAGGGGACTATAATTCACCCCTCCACTTT
J: TRBJ2-5; size: -; D: TRBD1; V: TRBV19; CDR3: CASSLPGQLRETQYF; DNA: TGTGCCAGTAGTCTACCGGGACAGCTCCGAGAGACCCAGTACTTC
J: TRBJ2-1; size: -; D: TRBD1; V: TRBV7-9; CDR3: CASRTGALSSYNEQFF; DNA: TGTGCCAGCAGGACAGGGGCATTGAGCTCCTACAATGAGCAGTTCTTC
J: TRBJ1-1; size: -; D: -; V: TRBV4-3; CDR3: CASSQGFTGNTEAFF; DNA: TGCGCCAGCAGCCAAGGCTTTACAGGGAACACTGAAGCTTTCTTT
J: TRBJ2-5; size: -; D: -; V: TRBV7-9; CDR3: CASSLGPDGPFQETQYF; DNA: TGTGCCAGCAGTTTGGGCCCGGACGGACCCTTCCAAGAGACCCAGTACTTC
J: TRBJ1-2; size: once; D: -; V: TRBV20-1; CDR3: CSARYLRTLNYGYTF; DNA: TGCAGTGCTAGATATCTCAGAACACTTAACTATGGCTACACCTTC
J: TRBJ2-4; size: -; D: -; V: TRBV7-2; CDR3: CASTGPNIQYF; DNA: TGTGCCAGCACAGGGCCGAACATTCAGTACTTC
J: TRBJ2-2; size: -; D: -; V: TRBV5-1; CDR3: CASSFWVNTGELFF; DNA: TGCGCCAGCAGCTTTTGGGTCAACACCGGGGAGCTGTTTTTT
J: TRBJ1-2; size: -; D: -; V: TRBV2; CDR3: CASSDFGVVQFVYGYTF; DNA: TGTGCCAGCAGTGATTTTGGCGTCGTACAGTTCGTATATGGCTACACCTTC
J: TRBJ2-5; size: -; D: TRBD2; V: TRBV2; CDR3: CASSEIAGSQETQYF; DNA: TGTGCCAGCAGTGAGATAGCGGGCTCGCAAGAGACCCAGTACTTC
J: TRBJ2-2; size: -; D: TRBD1; V: TRBV9; CDR3: CASSVGRTGGVTGELFF; DNA: TGTGCCAGCAGCGTAGGCAGGACAGGGGGCGTCACCGGGGAGCTGTTTTTT
J: TRBJ2-7; size: once; D: -; V: TRBV4-1; CDR3: CASSQVMGYYEQYF; DNA: TGCGCCAGCAGCCAAGTAATGGGTTACTACGAGCAGTACTTC
J: TRBJ2-4; size: once; D: TRBD1; V: TRBV12-3/TRBV12-4; CDR3: CASSPYPTTGENIQYF; DNA: TGTGCCAGCAGTCCCTACCCGACGACAGGGGAAAACATTCAGTACTTC
J: TRBJ1-2; size: -; D: -; V: TRBV7-9; CDR3: CATHAGAGDYGYTF; DNA: TGTGCCACCCACGCCGGGGCAGGGGACTATGGCTACACCTTC
J: TRBJ2-1; size: -; D: -; V: TRBV18; CDR3: CASSPPNGGLRDEQFF; DNA: TGTGCCAGCTCACCACCGAACGGGGGGCTTCGCGATGAGCAGTTCTTC
J: TRBJ2-3; size: -; D: -; V: TRBV29-1; CDR3: CSVLLVGDTQYF; DNA: TGCAGCGTTCTTTTAGTCGGAGATACGCAGTATTTT
J: TRBJ1-5; size: -; D: -; V: TRBV6-4; CDR3: CASSPDGDRGPQHF; DNA: TGTGCCAGCAGCCCTGACGGAGACCGGGGTCCCCAGCATTTT
J: TRBJ1-1; size: -; D: -; V: TRBV9; CDR3: CASSETALNTEAFF; DNA: TGTGCCAGCAGCGAGACAGCCTTGAACACTGAAGCTTTCTTT
J: TRBJ2-1; size: -; D: -; V: TRBV12-3/TRBV12-4; CDR3: CASSSGNEQFF; DNA: TGTGCCAGCAGTTCGGGCAATGAGCAGTTCTTC
J: TRBJ2-1; size: -; D: TRBD2; V: TRBV6-5; CDR3: CASSSLSAGGPKDEQFF; DNA: TGTGCCAGCAGTTCGCTTTCGGCGGGGGGGCCGAAGGATGAGCAGTTCTTC
J: TRBJ2-1; size: -; D: -; V: TRBV5-4; CDR3: CASSLVGDHEQFF; DNA: TGTGCCAGCAGCTTGGTAGGGGACCATGAGCAGTTCTTC
J: TRBJ1-1; size: -; D: -; V: TRBV7-8; CDR3: CASSLAKGLNTEAFF; DNA: TGTGCCAGCAGCTTAGCGAAGGGCCTGAACACTGAAGCTTTCTTT
J: TRBJ1-5; size: -; D: -; V: TRBV7-9; CDR3: CASSPLAGSNQPQHF; DNA: TGTGCCAGCAGCCCCCTTGCCGGAAGCAATCAGCCCCAGCATTTT
J: TRBJ2-7; size: -; D: -; V: TRBV14; CDR3: CASSQSGTYEQYF; DNA: TGTGCCAGCAGCCAATCCGGGACATACGAGCAGTACTTC
J: TRBJ2-3; size: -; D: -; V: TRBV12-5; CDR3: CASGLTQSYDTQYF; DNA: TGTGCTAGTGGTTTGACCCAGTCCTACGATACGCAGTATTTT
J: TRBJ1-5; size: -; D: -; V: TRBV27; CDR3: CASSPQGRDQPQHF; DNA: TGTGCCAGCAGTCCACAGGGAAGGGATCAGCCCCAGCATTTT
J: TRBJ2-1; size: -; D: TRBD2; V: TRBV27; CDR3: CASSTGTSGYNEQFF; DNA: TGTGCCAGCAGCACCGGGACTAGCGGCTACAATGAGCAGTTCTTC
J: TRBJ2-7; size: -; D: -; V: TRBV29-1; CDR3: CSAVAVGSEQYF; DNA: TGCAGCGCCGTTGCGGTAGGATCCGAGCAGTACTTC
J: TRBJ2-7; size: -; D: -; V: TRBV19; CDR3: CASSTRQASSYEQYF; DNA: TGTGCCAGTAGTACCCGACAGGCTAGCTCCTACGAGCAGTACTTC
J: TRBJ1-5; size: -; D: TRBD1; V: TRBV2; CDR3: CARGTANQPQHF; DNA: TGTGCCAGAGGGACAGCAAATCAGCCCCAGCATTTT
J: TRBJ1-2; size: -; D: TRBD1; V: TRBV7-9; CDR3: CASNTGALYYGYTF; DNA: TGTGCCAGCAATACAGGGGCATTGTACTATGGCTACACCTTC
J: TRBJ1-2; size: -; D: -; V: TRBV6-1; CDR3: CASSELTEEYWVGYTF; DNA: TGTGCCAGCAGTGAACTGACAGAGGAATACTGGGTTGGCTACACCTTC
J: TRBJ1-1; size: -; D: -; V: TRBV21-1; CDR3: CASSSRGGHDTEAFF; DNA: TGTGCCAGCAGCTCCCGGGGGGGGCACGACACTGAAGCTTTCTTT
J: TRBJ1-1; size: -; D: -; V: TRBV5-1; CDR3: CASGPGGTEAFF; DNA: TGCGCCAGCGGTCCCGGGGGCACTGAAGCTTTCTTT
J: TRBJ1-1; size: -; D: -; V: TRBV7-9; CDR3: CASSFLTTGHTEAFF; DNA: TGTGCCAGCAGCTTCCTTACCACAGGGCACACTGAAGCTTTCTTT
J: TRBJ2-7; size: -; D: -; V: TRBV7-9; CDR3: CASGWVAGLEQYF; DNA: TGTGCCAGCGGATGGGTGGCGGGGTTGGAGCAGTACTTC
J: TRBJ2-7; size: -; D: -; V: TRBV25-1; CDR3: CASSELGPARYREGEQYF; DNA: TGTGCCAGCAGTGAATTGGGGCCAGCCAGGTACAGGGAAGGGGAGCAGTACTTC
J: TRBJ2-1; size: -; D: TRBD1; V: TRBV6-1; CDR3: CASSVWDRVYNEQFF; DNA: TGTGCCAGCAGTGTTTGGGACAGGGTCTACAATGAGCAGTTCTTC
J: TRBJ1-1; size: few; D: TRBD1; V: TRBV28; CDR3: CASSLTGDTEAFF; DNA: TGTGCCAGCAGTTTGACAGGGGACACTGAAGCTTTCTTT
J: TRBJ1-6; size: -; D: -; V: TRBV4-1; CDR3: CASSQDREYSPLHF; DNA: TGCGCCAGCAGCCAAGACAGGGAGTATTCACCCCTCCACTTT
J: TRBJ2-2; size: -; D: -; V: TRBV29-1; CDR3: CSVPSGSGELFF; DNA: TGCAGCGTTCCCTCGGGGTCCGGGGAGCTGTTTTTT
J: TRBJ2-3; size: -; D: TRBD2; V: TRBV7-9; CDR3: CASSQTSGATDTQYF; DNA: TGTGCCAGCAGCCAGACTAGCGGGGCCACAGATACGCAGTATTTT
J: TRBJ2-3; size: -; D: -; V: TRBV30; CDR3: CAWTGIYTDTQYF; DNA: TGTGCCTGGACCGGGATTTACACAGATACGCAGTATTTT
J: TRBJ2-1; size: -; D: -; V: TRBV12-3/TRBV12-4; CDR3: CASSKGVLGQFF; DNA: TGTGCCAGCAGCAAGGGCGTTCTAGGGCAGTTCTTC